The next 25 T cell receptor beta chains were all read from a single sample in a study of early T cells in non-severe SARS-CoV-2 infection. TCRdb reprocessed the 5' RACE reads with MiXCR, giving one entry per CDR3 protein. The sample has tens of thousands of distinct CDR3 sequences, roughly 10% seen once; the top ten hold roughly 4.8%. Sequenced material: whole blood. These receptor sequences come from an adult who was a healthcare worker with PCR-confirmed SARS-CoV-2 infection or an uninfected control (not recorded which).

V and J are TRBV18 and TRBJ2-4, with a possible D match to TRBD2 (6 bases). The CDR3 sequence is 14 residues long. Germline V gene data show CDR1 as KGHSH and CDR2 as LQKENI. Trimming removed 2 bases at V and 4 bases at J, with 9 bases between. The CDR3 loop is CASSPVTRKNIQYF. The CDR3 DNA reads TGTGCCAGCTCACCAGTGACTAGGAAAAACATTCAGTACTTC.

This clonotype appeared many times. The chain employs TRBV5-1 and TRBJ2-3; D may be TRBD2 (5 bases). This CDR3 has 14 residues. Trimming stripped 3 bases from V and 4 bases from J, with 12 bases between. Germline V CDR1 and CDR2: SGHRS, YFSETQ. This chain's CDR3 is CASSYSGVADTQYF. CDR3 bases: TGCGCCAGCAGCTATTCCGGGGTCGCAGATACGCAGTATTTT.

This clonotype has just a few counts. The CDR3 DNA reads as TGTGCCAGCAGCTTAGGAGCGGGGCAGGGGACCGGGGAGCTGTTTTTT. Its protein is CASSLGAGQGTGELFF. The rearrangement uses TRBV7-6 and TRBJ2-2; D perhaps matches TRBD2 (7 bases). Germline values: CDR1 SGHVS, CDR2 FNYEAQ. This CDR3 has 16 amino acids. V was shortened by 1 base and J by 5 bases, with 14 bases between the two germline ends. Drawing the rest from reference TRBV7-6 and TRBJ2-2, the complete variable domain is GAGVSQSPRYKVTKRGQDVALRCDPISGHVSLYWYRQALGQGPEFLTYFNYEAQQDKSGLPNDRFSAERPEGSISTLTIQRTEQRDSAMYRCASSLGAGQGTGELFFGEGSRLTVL.

This clonotype has a count of ten or more. The rearrangement links TRBV6-1 to TRBJ2-7; 11 nucleotides agree with TRBD2. Germline CDR1 MNHNS, CDR2 SASEGT. Trimming cost V 0 bases and J 10 bases; bases outside gene matches: 8. The CDR3 runs to 15 residues. For the CDR3, the DNA is TGTGCCAGCAGTGAAGCGCTTAGCGGGAGGGCCCGCCAGTACTTC. Encoded protein: CASSEALSGRARQYF.

At least ten counts were recorded for this clonotype. V usage is TRBV14 and J usage is TRBJ1-1; D ambiguous. The CDR3 contains 15 residues. The V gene's germline CDR1 is SGHDN and CDR2 FVKESK. Trimming removed 0 bases from V and 1 base from J, with 9 bases in between. The DNA of the CDR3 is TGTGCCAGCAGCCAAGATCGGCACACGAACACTGAAGCTTTCTTT. It specifies CASSQDRHTNTEAFF.

Many counts were recorded for this clonotype. The V call is TRBV20-1, the J call TRBJ1-5; D perhaps matches TRBD1 (5 bases). The CDR3 is 14 amino acids. The V end lost 4 bases, the J end lost 1 base, and 11 bases lay between the germline ends. Germline CDR1 DFQATT, CDR2 SNEGSKA (reference sequence). The CDR3 region is CSATAGVSNQPQHF. The CDR3 DNA is TGCAGTGCTACGGCGGGGGTAAGCAATCAGCCCCAGCATTTT.

The chain has TRBV20-1 and TRBJ2-6, with 10 bases that match TRBD2. CDR1 and CDR2 from the germline V gene are DFQATT and SNEGSKA (reference sequence). This CDR3 contains 19 residues. V was pared by 5 bases and J by 2 bases, with 15 bases of the junction left unmatched. CDR3 DNA: TGCAGTGCTCCGAAGCCCCTAGCGGGAGAGGGTGCTGGGGCCAACGTCCTGACTTTC. Translated: CSAPKPLAGEGAGANVLTF.

The V call is TRBV5-1, the J call TRBJ2-1, with TRBD2 identical over 12 bases. The CDR3 runs 15 residues. V lost 4 bases to trimming and J lost 9 bases; unmatched junction nucleotides: 8. The germline V gene encodes CDR1 SGHRS and CDR2 YFSETQ. The CDR3, as DNA: TGCGCCAGCAGCCCTCGGACTAGCGGGATCTTTGAGCAGTTCTTC. Its protein product is CASSPRTSGIFEQFF.

The table lists this clonotype with a few counts. Written as DNA, the CDR3 is TGCGCCAGCAGCTCAGAACCGGGACTAGCGGGGGGCAGACCCTCCTACGAGCAGTACTTC. Translated, it gives CASSSEPGLAGGRPSYEQYF. This chain joins TRBV5-1 and TRBJ2-7; 15 nucleotides match TRBD2. With 3 bases clipped from V and 0 bases from J, the junction kept 13 bases outside the gene matches. The CDR3 extends over 20 amino acids. Germline CDR1 is SGHRS and CDR2 is YFSETQ.

J is TRBJ2-3 and V is TRBV30; D is perhaps TRBD1 (5 bases). Germline assignment: CDR1 GTSNPN and CDR2 SVGIG (reference sequence). The V end lost 2 bases, the J end lost 2 bases, and 8 bases lay between the germline ends. The length of the CDR3 is 13 residues. As DNA, the CDR3 is TGTGCCTGGAGTTTAGGGGTCACAGATACGCAGTATTTT. It codes for CAWSLGVTDTQYF.

This clonotype has ten or more counts. The chain employs TRBV12-3 or TRBV12-4 and TRBJ1-4, with 8 bases matching TRBD1. Germline trimming cut 7 bases from V and 3 bases from J; bases unmatched to any gene: 7. The CDR3 spans 15 residues. The CDR3 region is CASKIGQGPNEKLFF. In DNA, the CDR3 is TGTGCCAGCAAAATAGGACAGGGACCTAATGAAAAACTGTTTTTT.

The V gene is TRBV20-1, the J gene TRBJ2-1; D gene ambiguous. Germline CDR1 is DFQATT and CDR2 is SNEGSKA (reference sequence). Trimming left V 2 bases short and J 6 bases short, with 11 bases between. The CDR3 contains 13 residues. The CDR3 loop reads CSARHGGSNEQFF. The CDR3 DNA reads as TGCAGTGCTAGACACGGCGGAAGCAATGAGCAGTTCTTC.

The chain employs TRBV7-2 and TRBJ2-2; D is unresolved. This CDR3 is built from 13 residues. Trimming removed 6 bases from V and 5 bases from J, with 10 bases in between. Germline-derived CDR1 and CDR2 are SGHTA and FQGNSA. DNA for the CDR3: TGTGCCAGCAGTTATCTCGAAACCGGGGAGCTGTTTTTT. Translating it yields CASSYLETGELFF. Full variable domain (outside the CDR3, taken from reference TRBV7-2 and TRBJ2-2): GAGVSQSPSNKVTEKGKDVELRCDPISGHTALYWYRQSLGQGLEFLIYFQGNSAPDKSGLPSDRFSAERTGGSVSTLTIQRTQQEDSAVYLCASSYLETGELFFGEGSRLTVL.

This clonotype has a count of ten or more. The chain uses TRBV7-9 and TRBJ1-1; unclear D gene. Germline loops: CDR1 SEHNR, CDR2 FQNEAQ (reference sequence). Trimming took 2 bases from V and 7 from J, leaving 11 bases between them. CDR3 size: 13 residues. The CDR3 sequence is CASSLFFRLEAFF. The CDR3 DNA is TGTGCCAGCAGCTTATTTTTCCGCCTTGAAGCTTTCTTT.

This clonotype was counted ten times or more. The J gene is TRBJ2-1, the V gene TRBV5-1; 13 nucleotides agree with TRBD2. With 7 bases clipped from V and 6 bases from J, the junction kept 13 bases outside the gene matches. The V gene's germline CDR1 is SGHRS and CDR2 YFSETQ. CDR3 length: 17 amino acids. The CDR3 DNA is TGCGCCAGCGGACCCCCACTAGCGGGAGGGCCATTCAATGAGCAGTTCTTC. This gives the protein CASGPPLAGGPFNEQFF.

A few counts support this clonotype. This chain links TRBV19 with TRBJ2-3; D gene unclear. The V end was cut by 3 bases, the J end by 6 bases, with 16 bases between. This CDR3 contains 15 residues. The V gene's germline CDR1 is LNHDA and CDR2 SQIVND (reference sequence). The CDR3 bases are TGTGCCAGTAGTATCTCACGGACGCCTACGGATACGCAGTATTTT. Its protein product is CASSISRTPTDTQYF.

This clonotype appeared a few times. The V gene is TRBV3-1, the J gene TRBJ2-7, with TRBD2 matching over 12 bases. Germline trimming cut 2 bases from V and 5 bases from J; bases unmatched to any gene: 4. The CDR3 contains 15 residues. Germline V gene data show CDR1 as LGHDT and CDR2 as YNNKEL (reference sequence). CDR3 nucleotides: TGTGCCAGCAGCCAAAGGACTAGCGGGACGAACGAGCAGTACTTC. Protein: CASSQRTSGTNEQYF.

This clonotype came up many times. The V gene is TRBV7-2, the J gene TRBJ1-3; 7 bases match TRBD1. Losses at the gene ends were 5 bases for V and 2 bases for J; bases not matched to a gene: 9. This CDR3 contains 16 residues. Germline loops: CDR1 SGHTA, CDR2 FQGNSA. DNA of the CDR3: TGTGCCAGCAGCAAACGGACAGGAAGGACTGGAAACACCATATATTTT. This sequence encodes CASSKRTGRTGNTIYF.

In its sample, this clonotype was seen many times. The V call is TRBV7-9, the J call TRBJ1-2, with D uncertain. The V gene lost 5 bases and the J gene lost 0 bases, with 13 bases spanning the gap. The germline V gene has CDR1 SEHNR and CDR2 FQNEAQ (reference sequence). The CDR3 covers 15 residues. CDR3 loop: CASSLTIEPNYGYTF. CDR3 sequence (DNA): TGTGCCAGCAGCCTCACTATAGAGCCTAACTATGGCTACACCTTC.

The genes are TRBV5-1 and TRBJ2-1; TRBD2 matches at 9 bases. The CDR3 covers 12 residues. CDR1 is SGHRS and CDR2 is YFSETQ in the germline V gene. Trimming at V came to 5 bases and at J to 8 bases, leaving 2 bases not matched to a gene. The CDR3 DNA reads as TGCGCCAGCAGAGGGACTAGCTATGAGCAGTTCTTC. It translates to CASRGTSYEQFF.

This clonotype came up a few times. The chain recombines TRBV20-1 with TRBJ2-1, with D possibly TRBD1 on 5 matching bases. Germline V gene lookup returns CDR1 DFQATT and CDR2 SNEGSKA (reference sequence). Trimming took off 4 bases at V and 10 bases at J, with 17 bases between the two ends. The CDR3 consists of 13 residues. This CDR3 reads CSATNPQVDEQFF. DNA of the CDR3: TGCAGTGCTACCAACCCACAGGTTGACGAGCAGTTCTTC.

About this clonotype: This clone may be a read error of a much larger clone one base away. This chain links TRBV24-1 with TRBJ2-7; either TRBD1 or TRBD2 may fit D (5 bases each). CDR1 KGHDR and CDR2 SFDVKD come from the germline V gene. Trimming shortened V by 5 bases and J by 5 bases, and 21 bases separated the two germline ends. CDR3 length equals 16 residues. CDR3 nucleotides: TGTGCCACCAGTGGCCCGGGACCAAGAGTTCCGGACGAGCAGTACTTC. This sequence encodes CATSGPGPRVPDEQYF.

The V gene is TRBV6-2 or TRBV6-3, the J gene TRBJ2-7, with 7 bases that match TRBD1. The trim removed 6 bases at V and 1 base at J, leaving 15 bases unmatched. Germline loops: CDR1 MNHEY, CDR2 SVGEGT. The CDR3 covers 17 residues. DNA for the CDR3: TGTGCCAGCAGGCAAGGGGGCTGGGGGCGTTCTTCCTACGAGCAGTACTTC. Encoded protein: CASRQGGWGRSSYEQYF.

This clonotype has a count of ten or more. The chain carries TRBV7-9 and TRBJ2-3; D not certain. The CDR3 consists of 15 residues. V gave up 1 base and J gave up 3 bases, with 11 bases separating them. The germline V gene encodes CDR1 SEHNR and CDR2 FQNEAQ (reference sequence). The CDR3 loop reads CASSLGRGKTDTQYF. The CDR3 bases are TGTGCCAGCAGCTTAGGCCGTGGGAAGACAGATACGCAGTATTTT.

The chain has TRBV7-3 and TRBJ2-3; TRBD2 agrees at 16 bases. Germline V gives CDR1 SGHTA, CDR2 FQGTGA. The length of the CDR3 is 19 residues. V shed 1 base, J shed 7 bases, and the junction held 11 bases outside the gene matches. Here the CDR3 reads CASSLREAGTSGRVHTQYF. The CDR3 DNA reads TGTGCCAGCAGCTTAAGGGAGGCCGGGACTAGCGGGAGGGTGCATACGCAGTATTTT.